A single sample is the source of the 26 T cell receptor beta chains below, sequenced in a study of cytomegalovirus exposure and HLA in healthy donors. PCR primers comprised 60 Vbeta and 13 Jbeta primers. Repertoires were generated with immunoSEQ multiplex PCR, while TCRdb's copy carries only in-frame clones and drops some. The profile shows 150,000 to 200,000 clones, about 75% of them singletons. Input material: PBMCs. The receptors stem from a male donor in good health and CMV-seropositive.

This sequence joins TRBV7-2 and TRBJ1-5; no clear D gene. The CDR3 covers 14 residues. Germline assignment: CDR1 SGHTA and CDR2 FQGNSA. Trimming took off 4 bases at V and 0 bases at J, with 7 bases between the two ends. CDR3 sequence: CASSSYYSNQPQHF. In DNA form, the CDR3 reads TGTGCCAGCAGCTCTTACTATAGCAATCAGCCCCAGCATTTT.

V gene TRBV6-6 combines with J gene TRBJ1-2; 7 bases map to TRBD1. This CDR3 contains 13 residues. Unmatched junction bases numbered 8, after V lost 5 bases and J lost 8 bases. Per germline, CDR1 MNHNY and CDR2 SVGAGI (reference sequence). CDR3 in amino acids: CASSLRQGGGYTF. The CDR3 coding sequence is TGTGCCAGCAGTCTTCGACAGGGAGGAGGCTACACCTTC.

This rearrangement joins TRBV6-5 to TRBJ2-7; a possible D gene is TRBD2 (5 bases). Germline V gives CDR1 MNHEY, CDR2 SVGAGI. The CDR3 contains 15 residues. V was pared by 0 bases and J by 4 bases, with 13 bases between. CDR3 region: CASSYSRADPYEQYF. The CDR3 nucleotides are TGTGCCAGCAGTTACTCGAGAGCGGACCCTTACGAGCAGTACTTC.

This chain joins TRBV21-1 and TRBJ2-3; the table assigns TRBD2, which was not confirmed against the DNA. TRBV21-1 is a known pseudogene. The CDR3 spans 19 residues. The chain's CDR3 is CASSKGLALAGPSTDTQYF. The CDR3 region has the DNA TGTGCCAGCAGCAAAGGTCTCGCGCTAGCGGGGCCCAGCACAGATACGCAGTATTTT.

This clone was picked up one time. The chain employs TRBV6-5 and TRBJ1-1; possibly TRBD1 for D (5 bases). V lost 5 bases and J 1 base, leaving 8 bases between the germline ends. Germline assignment: CDR1 MNHEY and CDR2 SVGAGI. The CDR3 runs to 13 residues. The CDR3 loop is CASSQGRNTEAFF. The DNA of the CDR3 is TGTGCCAGCAGTCAGGGAAGGAACACTGAAGCTTTCTTT.

The rearrangement uses TRBV30 and TRBJ2-1; 9 positions match TRBD2. The V segment lost 4 bases and the J segment 6 bases; nucleotides outside the gene matches: 7. Looked up from germline, CDR1 is GTSNPN and CDR2 is SVGIG (reference sequence). There are 14 residues in the CDR3. CDR3 in DNA: TGTGCCTGGAAGCCGGGACTAGCTGTCAATGAGCAGTTCTTC. Translation: CAWKPGLAVNEQFF. The full variable domain, completed using reference TRBV30 and TRBJ2-1, is SQTIHQWPATLVQPVGSPLSLECTVEGTSNPNLYWYRQAAGRGLQLLFYSVGIGQISSEVPQNLSASRPQDRQFILSSKKLLLSDSGFYLCAWKPGLAVNEQFFGPGTRLTVL.

The V and J genes are TRBV19 and TRBJ1-1; D not resolved. CDR1 is LNHDA and CDR2 is SQIVND in the germline V gene (reference sequence). Trimming left V 6 bases short and J 4 bases short, with 6 bases between. The CDR3 is 11 residues long. The CDR3 sequence: CASRVGTEAFF. The CDR3 coding sequence is TGTGCCAGTAGGGTCGGCACTGAAGCTTTCTTT.

V and J are TRBV7-2 and TRBJ2-7; D may be TRBD2 (5 bases). The CDR3 sequence is 15 residues long. Germline V CDR1 and CDR2: SGHTA, FQGNSA. V shed 1 base and J shed 2 bases, with 12 bases lying between them. The CDR3 bases are TGTGCCAGCAGCTTAGAGTGGACTCTTCCCTACGAGCAGTACTTC. This translates into CASSLEWTLPYEQYF.

This clone came up once. The CDR3 sequence: CASSLEPSGVYNEQFF. For the CDR3, the DNA is TGTGCCAGCAGCTTAGAACCTAGCGGGGTTTACAATGAGCAGTTCTTC. The genes are TRBV7-6 and TRBJ2-1; the match to TRBD2 covers 9 bases. J was trimmed by 4 bases and V by 1 base; bases with no gene match: 5. The CDR3 is 16 amino acids. Per germline, CDR1 SGHVS and CDR2 FNYEAQ. Full variable domain (missing parts from reference TRBV7-6 and TRBJ2-1): GAGVSQSPRYKVTKRGQDVALRCDPISGHVSLYWYRQALGQGPEFLTYFNYEAQQDKSGLPNDRFSAERPEGSISTLTIQRTEQRDSAMYRCASSLEPSGVYNEQFFGPGTRLTVL.

The chain uses TRBV7-8 and TRBJ2-1; D may be TRBD1 (5 bases). CDR3 size: 17 residues. V was trimmed by 1 base and J by 0 bases, leaving 13 bases between them. The V gene's germline CDR1 is SGHVS and CDR2 FQNEAQ. DNA of the CDR3: TGTGCCAGCAGCTTAGTCAAGGGGCAGAGCTCCTACAATGAGCAGTTCTTC. Amino acids: CASSLVKGQSSYNEQFF.

The genes are TRBV10-2 and TRBJ1-2; D ambiguous. Trimming left V 3 bases short and J 3 bases short, with 8 bases between. The CDR3 is 13 residues long. CDR1 is WSHSY and CDR2 is SAAADI in the germline V gene. In DNA, the CDR3 is TGCGCCAGCAGTGACCTCTACGACTATGGCTACACCTTC. It codes for CASSDLYDYGYTF.

This clone was detected a few times. The chain is built from TRBV6-6 and TRBJ1-6; TRBD1 might be the D (5 bases). Germline assignment: CDR1 MNHNY and CDR2 SVGAGI (reference sequence). The V and J ends lost 6 bases and 7 bases respectively, with 13 bases between them. The CDR3 has 14 residues. DNA of the CDR3: TGTGCCAGCAGGGGGCCAGGTCTCAATTCACCCCTCCACTTT. This encodes CASRGPGLNSPLHF.

The chain combines TRBV7-3 with TRBJ1-1, with D possibly being TRBD1 (5 bases). The CDR3 consists of 14 residues. Germline V gives CDR1 SGHTA, CDR2 FQGTGA. V gave up 5 bases and J gave up 1 base, with 11 bases separating them. The CDR3 DNA sequence: TGTGCCAGCAGCCCCTCGGGGGGGAACACTGAAGCTTTCTTT. Residues: CASSPSGGNTEAFF. Variable domain in full (rest from reference TRBV7-3 and TRBJ1-1): GAGVSQTPSNKVTEKGKYVELRCDPISGHTALYWYRQSLGQGPEFLIYFQGTGAADDSGLPNDRFFAVRPEGSVSTLKIQRTERGDSAVYLCASSPSGGNTEAFFGQGTRLTVV.

This clone has just a few counts. The chain couples TRBV15 to TRBJ2-1, with 12 bases identical to TRBD2. Germline V gene sequence: CDR1 LNHNV, CDR2 YYDKDF (reference sequence). The CDR3 is 16 amino acids. The ends lost 2 bases at V and 4 bases at J; junction bases unmatched: 3. The DNA for the CDR3 is TGTGCCACCAGCAGACCGGGGACTAGCGGGTACAATGAGCAGTTCTTC. This codes for CATSRPGTSGYNEQFF.

V usage is TRBV27 and J usage is TRBJ1-1, with D perhaps matching TRBD1 (6 bases). This CDR3 has 14 amino acids. With 8 bases removed from V and 9 bases from J, the gap between germline ends came to 22 bases. The germline gives CDR1 MNHEY, CDR2 SMNVEV (reference sequence). CDR3: CASLPDRSFFKAFF. CDR3 nucleotide sequence: TGTGCCAGCTTACCGGACAGATCCTTCTTTAAAGCTTTCTTT.

This clone occurred a few times. The sample contains more than one DNA sequence encoding this CDR3. The chain couples TRBV5-1 to TRBJ1-3; weak D call: TRBD1 (6 bases). In germline, CDR1 is SGHRS, CDR2 YFSETQ. This CDR3 has 16 amino acids. V lost 4 bases to trimming and J lost 1 base, with 15 bases between them. The CDR3 nucleotides are TGCGCCAGCAGCGCCCTGACAGGACAGTCTGGAAACACCATATATTTT. The encoded protein is CASSALTGQSGNTIYF.

The chain has TRBV10-1 and TRBJ1-1, with D possibly TRBD1 on 5 matching bases. The germline V gene has CDR1 WNHNN and CDR2 SYGVQD (reference sequence). The length of the CDR3 is 14 residues. The V and J ends lost 6 bases and 3 bases respectively, with 14 bases between them. CDR3 amino acids: CASSPGRGYTEAFF. The DNA for the CDR3 is TGCGCCAGCAGCCCAGGTCGGGGGTACACTGAAGCTTTCTTT.

V is TRBV5-1 and J is TRBJ1-2; no clear D gene. The length of the CDR3 is 13 residues. Germline V gene data show CDR1 as SGHRS and CDR2 as YFSETQ. Deletions cut 0 bases from V and 4 bases from J, with 7 bases between. In DNA, the CDR3 is TGCGCCAGCAGCTTGGAGGCAGGCTATGGCTACACCTTC. Translated, it gives CASSLEAGYGYTF.

V gene TRBV30 combines with J gene TRBJ2-3, with D possibly matching TRBD2 (6 bases). Germline V gives CDR1 GTSNPN, CDR2 SVGIG (reference sequence). Trimming stripped 2 bases from V and 7 bases from J, with 22 bases between. There are 16 residues in the CDR3. The CDR3 coding sequence is TGTGCCTGGAGTTCCCCCGGCGGTAGCGGTGCGAATACGCAGTATTTT. It is translated as CAWSSPGGSGANTQYF.

About this clone: Other nucleotide sequences in the sample specify the same CDR3. The CDR3 nucleotides are TGTGCCAGCAGCGTAGGGGGTAGCGGGGGTCTCCAAGAGACCCAGTACTTC. This translates into CASSVGGSGGLQETQYF. The chain employs TRBV9 and TRBJ2-5, with 9 positions matching TRBD2. Germline V gene sequence: CDR1 SGDLS, CDR2 YYNGEE. Losses at the gene ends were 0 bases for V and 1 base for J; bases not matched to a gene: 7. This CDR3 contains 17 residues.

This clone was counted a single time. The chain combines TRBV5-8 with TRBJ2-5; D possibly corresponds to TRBD2 (6 bases). The CDR3 spans 15 residues. CDR1 is SGHTS and CDR2 is YDEGEE in the germline V gene. The germline V and J ends were trimmed by 3 bases and 2 bases, with 14 bases remaining between them. The DNA for the CDR3 is TGTGCCAGCAGCTATGTTCGGGACTCACAAGAGACCCAGTACTTC. Translation: CASSYVRDSQETQYF.

The rearrangement links TRBV30 to TRBJ1-5; D perhaps matches TRBD1 (6 bases). Germline V CDR1 and CDR2: GTSNPN, SVGIG (reference sequence). The germline V and J ends were trimmed by 2 bases and 3 bases, with 14 bases remaining between them. The CDR3 covers 15 residues. The CDR3: CAWSSSRGANQPQHF. CDR3 nucleotides: TGTGCCTGGAGTAGCTCCCGGGGGGCCAATCAGCCCCAGCATTTT. Full variable domain (remainder filled in from reference TRBV30 and TRBJ1-5): SQTIHQWPATLVQPVGSPLSLECTVEGTSNPNLYWYRQAAGRGLQLLFYSVGIGQISSEVPQNLSASRPQDRQFILSSKKLLLSDSGFYLCAWSSSRGANQPQHFGDGTRLSIL.

There are a few counts of this clone. The chain uses TRBV5-1 and TRBJ1-1; the D is unclear. V was pared by 4 bases and J by 1 base, with 8 bases between. The CDR3 consists of 13 residues. CDR1 is SGHRS, CDR2 YFSETQ, per germline. The CDR3 DNA sequence: TGCGCCAGCAGCACCGGGAGGAACACTGAAGCTTTCTTT. This translates into CASSTGRNTEAFF.

J is TRBJ1-4 and V is TRBV6-1; 9 bases map to TRBD1. Germline loops: CDR1 MNHNS, CDR2 SASEGT. V dropped 5 bases and J dropped 8; count of bases not matched to a gene: 6. The CDR3 is 14 amino acids. CDR3 residues: CASSSGTGWEKLFF. The DNA for the CDR3 is TGTGCCAGCAGTTCCGGGACAGGGTGGGAAAAACTGTTTTTT.

The CDR3, as DNA: TGTGCCAGCAGTCGACAGTCTGGAGAGCAGTACTTC. Residues: CASSRQSGEQYF. The chain combines TRBV7-9 with TRBJ2-7; possible D gene TRBD1, 5 bases. CDR1 is SEHNR and CDR2 is FQNEAQ in the germline V gene (reference sequence). The CDR3 extends over 12 amino acids. The ends were cut back, 6 bases at V and 7 bases at J, with 13 bases in the middle.

The J gene is TRBJ2-3, the V gene TRBV18; TRBD2 aligns across 10 bases. V shed 5 bases, J shed 6 bases, and the junction held 5 bases outside the gene matches. The CDR3 consists of 14 residues. Germline CDR1 and CDR2: KGHSH and LQKENI. The CDR3 region is CASSAGTSVDTQYF. The CDR3 DNA reads TGTGCCAGCTCAGCCGGGACTAGCGTTGATACGCAGTATTTT.